Below, one T cell receptor (beta chain) is given with its context. What it binds is unknown. The source of the sample is a study of a mutant IDH1 vaccine in newly diagnosed glioma. Across the study: Eight vaccinations reached patients in weeks 1, 3, 5, 7, 11, 15, 19 and 23. Pretreatment consisted of radiotherapy, temozolomide, or both, with most receiving both.

V was cut by 1 base and J by 0 bases, with 10 bases left in between. There are 15 residues in the CDR3. Germline CDR1 GTSNPN, CDR2 SVGIG (reference sequence). Clones were read by immunoSEQ multiplex PCR, and TCRdb kept only the in-frame ones, dropping some. The sample contains tens of thousands of clones, 75% to 85% of which appear only once. Study findings and constraints: Apparently, pseudoprogression bore no relation to changes among the top peripheral T cell clonotypes.

The time point was: week 11, during vaccination. Topical imiquimod was applied with each vaccine dose, which held 300 ug of mutant IDH1 20-mer peptide. The material sequenced was PBMCs, taken from a glioma patient whose treatment included an IDH1 peptide vaccine. The chain is built from TRBV30 and TRBJ1-5; the D is unclear. The TCR originated in a man between 25 and 39 years old with glioma. This chain's CDR3 is CAWSGLGYSNQPQHF. Here the CDR3 DNA reads TGTGCCTGGAGTGGGCTTGGATATAGCAATCAGCCCCAGCATTTT.